Following are 26 T cell receptor beta chains from one sample sequenced in a study of T cell changes during pregnancy in multiple sclerosis. Some clones are missing from TCRdb's copy, which holds only in-frame ones; the method was immunoSEQ multiplex PCR. The sample includes 65,000 to 75,000 clones, approximately 93% seen only once; the top ten take over 1.3%. Sequenced material: peripheral blood, taken in the second trimester of pregnancy. The receptor set was obtained from a female donor with multiple sclerosis, enrolled in a pregnancy study.

The genes are TRBV4-1 and TRBJ2-3; D might be TRBD1 (6 bases). The V end lost 5 bases, the J end lost 2 bases, and 14 bases lay between the germline ends. The germline V gene encodes CDR1 MGHRA and CDR2 YSYEKL. This CDR3 has 15 residues. Here the CDR3 DNA reads TGCGCCAGCAGCTTGCAGGGGTCAACCACAGATACGCAGTATTTT. It translates to CASSLQGSTTDTQYF.

CDR3 loop: CASRSAGQSYEQYF. CDR3 DNA: TGTGCCAGCAGGAGCGCGGGGCAGTCCTACGAGCAGTACTTC. The chain couples TRBV7-2 to TRBJ2-7, with TRBD2 as a possible D gene (6 bases). In germline, CDR1 is SGHTA, CDR2 FQGNSA. Trimming left V 6 bases short and J 1 base short, with 13 bases between. The CDR3 length is 14 residues. The full variable domain, in which reference TRBV7-2 and TRBJ2-7 provide the parts outside the CDR3, is GAGVSQSPSNKVTEKGKDVELRCDPISGHTALYWYRQSLGQGLEFLIYFQGNSAPDKSGLPSDRFSAERTGGSVSTLTIQRTQQEDSAVYLCASRSAGQSYEQYFGPGTRLTVT.

This chain links TRBV5-1 with TRBJ2-2; 9 nucleotides align to TRBD1. CDR1 is SGHRS, CDR2 YFSETQ, per germline. CDR3 length: 16 residues. V was clipped by 3 bases and J by 5 bases; unmatched bases: 8. The CDR3 DNA reads as TGCGCCAGCAGCTCTGACAGGGGGATTAGTACCGGGGAGCTGTTTTTT. Amino acids: CASSSDRGISTGELFF.

The J gene is TRBJ1-1, the V gene TRBV30; D is undetermined. The germline V gene encodes CDR1 GTSNPN and CDR2 SVGIG (reference sequence). Between the trimmed V and J ends, which lost 5 bases and 0 bases, there was a span of 7 bases. The CDR3 sequence is 12 residues long. The CDR3 sequence: CAWALLNTEAFF. CDR3 DNA: TGTGCCTGGGCACTATTGAACACTGAAGCTTTCTTT.

V and J are TRBV19 and TRBJ1-5, with TRBD1 matching over 8 bases. The CDR3 has 14 amino acids. Germline V gene sequence: CDR1 LNHDA, CDR2 SQIVND (reference sequence). V trimming: 4 bases; J trimming: 7 bases; junction bases outside the gene matches: 6. CDR3 amino acids: CASSKTGAGQPQHF. DNA of the CDR3: TGTGCCAGTAGTAAGACAGGGGCAGGGCAGCCCCAGCATTTT.

The rearrangement uses TRBV5-1 and TRBJ1-3; D might be TRBD1 (5 bases). Germline CDR1 reads SGHRS; CDR2 reads YFSETQ. Trimming took off 4 bases at V and 0 bases at J, with 14 bases between the two ends. The CDR3 is 16 amino acids. This CDR3 reads CASSPGHGNSGNTIYF. CDR3 nucleotides: TGCGCCAGCAGCCCCGGACACGGAAACTCTGGAAACACCATATATTTT.

This clone has just one count. The chain combines TRBV7-8 with TRBJ1-5; TRBD1 agrees at 7 bases. The CDR3 extends over 14 amino acids. V lost 5 bases, J lost 1 base, and 2 bases stayed unmatched. Germline V CDR1 and CDR2: SGHVS, FQNEAQ. CDR3 nucleotide sequence: TGTGCCAGCAGCGAGGGGGCGAGCAATCAGCCCCAGCATTTT. Its protein is CASSEGASNQPQHF.

The chain is built from TRBV9 and TRBJ1-2, with D unresolved. CDR1 and CDR2 (germline): SGDLS, YYNGEE. The CDR3 extends over 15 amino acids. The V end lost 0 bases, the J end lost 2 bases, and 11 bases lay between the germline ends. The CDR3 loop is CASSVGGFLNYGYTF. CDR3 in DNA: TGTGCCAGCAGCGTAGGAGGGTTTCTGAACTATGGCTACACCTTC. The whole variable domain, remainder taken from reference TRBV9 and TRBJ1-2, is DSGVTQTPKHLITATGQRVTLRCSPRSGDLSVYWYQQSLDQGLQFLIQYYNGEERAKGNILERFSAQQFPDLHSELNLSSLELGDSALYFCASSVGGFLNYGYTFGSGTRLTVV.

This chain connects TRBV7-9 to TRBJ2-7; D gene unclear. The CDR3 is 14 amino acids. Germline V lookup: CDR1 SEHNR, CDR2 FQNEAQ (reference sequence). V dropped 6 bases and J dropped 5 bases, with 17 bases sitting between them. CDR3 sequence reads: CASRPPGLSHEQYF. The CDR3 coding sequence is TGTGCCAGCAGGCCCCCCGGCCTTAGCCACGAGCAGTACTTC.

J is TRBJ2-7 and V is TRBV11-2; 11 positions match TRBD2. The germline CDR1 and CDR2 sequences are SGHAT and FQNNGV. This CDR3 is built from 16 residues. V was pared by 5 bases and J by 2 bases, with 8 bases of the junction left unmatched. CDR3: CASSQGLAGQPYEQYF. As DNA, the CDR3 is TGTGCCAGCAGCCAAGGACTAGCGGGTCAGCCCTACGAGCAGTACTTC.

J is TRBJ2-7 and V is TRBV19, with 9 nucleotides matching TRBD2. The V and J ends lost 5 bases and 3 bases, in that order; junction bases with no gene match: 5. The CDR3 runs 14 residues. Germline lookup yields CDR1 LNHDA and CDR2 SQIVND (reference sequence). CDR3 sequence: CASSSREGSYEQYF. In DNA, the CDR3 is TGTGCCAGTAGTTCGCGGGAGGGGAGCTACGAGCAGTACTTC.

V usage is TRBV9 and J usage is TRBJ2-7, with 9 bases identical to TRBD1. CDR1 SGDLS and CDR2 YYNGEE come from the germline V gene. Trimming cost V 2 bases and J 3 bases; bases outside gene matches: 6. There are 15 residues in the CDR3. CDR3 in amino acids: CASSVTGTGFYEQYF. The CDR3 DNA sequence: TGTGCCAGCAGCGTCACTGGGACAGGGTTCTACGAGCAGTACTTC.

The J gene is TRBJ1-2, the V gene TRBV6-5; tentatively, D is TRBD1 (5 bases). V lost 2 bases, J lost 4 bases, and 17 bases lay in between. This CDR3 is 16 amino acids long. The germline V gene has CDR1 MNHEY and CDR2 SVGAGI. The CDR3 bases are TGTGCCAGCAGTTACCTCGGACACCTTACTCTCTATGGCTACACCTTC. Its protein is CASSYLGHLTLYGYTF.

The rearrangement links TRBV7-9 to TRBJ1-1; perhaps TRBD1 as D (6 bases). The germline gives CDR1 SEHNR, CDR2 FQNEAQ (reference sequence). Trimming shortened V by 1 base and J by 3 bases, and 9 bases separated the two germline ends. The length of the CDR3 is 14 residues. The CDR3 region has the DNA TGTGCCAGCAGCTTAGAGGACAGATACACTGAAGCTTTCTTT. Its translation: CASSLEDRYTEAFF.

The V gene is TRBV12-5, the J gene TRBJ1-1; D is uncertain. V gave up 2 bases and J gave up 1 base, with 8 bases separating them. This CDR3 region has 14 residues. The germline gives CDR1 LGHNT, CDR2 FRNRAP. The chain's CDR3 is CASGLTGRNTEAFF. The CDR3 nucleotides read TGTGCTAGTGGTTTGACGGGGAGGAACACTGAAGCTTTCTTT.

This chain connects TRBV11-3 to TRBJ2-1; D is unclear. Germline V gene sequence: CDR1 SGHNT, CDR2 YENEEA. The CDR3 is made up of 15 amino acids. Trimming cost V 5 bases and J 4 bases, with 15 bases left between them. The CDR3 reads CASSPLVSPYNEQFF. The CDR3 nucleotides are TGTGCCAGCAGCCCTCTAGTATCCCCGTACAATGAGCAGTTCTTC. Based on the CDR3 plus reference TRBV11-3 and TRBJ2-1, the full variable domain is EAGVVQSPRYKIIEKKQPVAFWCNPISGHNTLYWYLQNLGQGPELLIRYENEEAVDDSQLPKDRFSAERLKGVDSTLKIQPAELGDSAVYLCASSPLVSPYNEQFFGPGTRLTVL.

The chain recombines TRBV6-1 with TRBJ1-5, with D maybe TRBD1 (5 bases). CDR1 is MNHNS, CDR2 SASEGT, per germline. The CDR3 has 15 residues. V lost 7 bases, J lost 5 bases, and 18 bases lay in between. The CDR3 here is CASTIQVGEYQPQHF. The CDR3 nucleotides are TGTGCCAGCACCATACAGGTCGGAGAATATCAGCCCCAGCATTTT.

This chain joins TRBV5-1 and TRBJ2-2; TRBD2 might be the D (5 bases). The CDR3 runs 15 residues. Germline V lookup: CDR1 SGHRS, CDR2 YFSETQ. V lost 2 bases and J lost 5, with 13 bases in between. The DNA of the CDR3 is TGCGCCAGCAGCTTCCGGGAATTGTCGACCGGGGAGCTGTTTTTT. Its protein is CASSFRELSTGELFF.

V and J are TRBV29-1 and TRBJ2-7, with 8 bases aligning to TRBD2. Germline values: CDR1 SQVTM, CDR2 ANQGSEA. This CDR3 contains 19 residues. Losses at the gene ends were 6 bases for V and 0 bases for J; bases not matched to a gene: 22. CDR3 DNA sequence: TGCAGCGTGGGGGGACATATCGACGAGCGGGGGAAGCCCTCCTACGAGCAGTACTTC. It codes for CSVGGHIDERGKPSYEQYF.

V is TRBV5-1 and J is TRBJ2-7; D unclear. This CDR3 is 14 amino acids long. V was shortened by 3 bases and J by 3 bases, with 13 bases between the two germline ends. CDR1 SGHRS and CDR2 YFSETQ come from the germline V gene. CDR3 residues: CASSSPPSFYEQYF. As DNA, the CDR3 is TGCGCCAGCAGCTCCCCGCCGAGCTTCTACGAGCAGTACTTC.

The chain uses TRBV30 and TRBJ2-1, with 8 bases lining up with TRBD2. In germline, CDR1 is GTSNPN, CDR2 SVGIG (reference sequence). J lost 6 bases, V lost 1 base, and 11 bases had no gene match. The CDR3 runs to 16 residues. CDR3 region: CAWSGFSGGRPNEQFF. The CDR3 coding sequence is TGTGCCTGGAGTGGTTTTTCGGGGGGGCGTCCCAATGAGCAGTTCTTC.

This chain connects TRBV2 to TRBJ1-5; no clear D. CDR1 is SNHLY, CDR2 FYNNEI, per germline. The ends were cut back, 2 bases at V and 11 bases at J, with 13 bases in the middle. CDR3 length: 13 amino acids. The CDR3 here is CASSENNRGAQHF. CDR3 bases: TGTGCCAGCAGTGAAAATAATCGGGGAGCCCAGCATTTT.

The rearrangement uses TRBV7-8 and TRBJ2-7; TRBD2 agrees at 8 bases. Germline V lookup: CDR1 SGHVS, CDR2 FQNEAQ. V shed 1 base, J shed 6 bases, and the junction held 5 bases outside the gene matches. The CDR3 totals 14 residues. The CDR3 nucleotides are TGTGCCAGCAGCTTAGTCGGGGGGGGAGGCGAGCAGTACTTC. Translation gives CASSLVGGGGEQYF.

V is TRBV5-4 and J is TRBJ1-2; D not certain. Germline CDR1 SGHNT, CDR2 YYREEE (reference sequence). The V end was cut by 3 bases, the J end by 3 bases, with 15 bases between. The CDR3 consists of 15 residues. In DNA, the CDR3 is TGTGCCAGCAGCTCTGGCCCCCAGGCCGACTATGGCTACACCTTC. Translation gives CASSSGPQADYGYTF.

Turning to this clone: The same CDR3 arises from other DNA sequences in this sample as well. The CDR3 sequence is CASGLTGNTEAFF. The CDR3 coding sequence is TGTGCTAGTGGTTTGACCGGGAACACTGAAGCTTTCTTT. V usage is TRBV12-5 and J usage is TRBJ1-1; D is uncertain. V lost 2 bases and J lost 1, with 5 bases in between. In germline, CDR1 is LGHNT, CDR2 FRNRAP. The CDR3 length is 13 residues.

In this sample, this clone turned up once. This chain uses TRBV19 with TRBJ2-1; 8 nucleotides line up with TRBD1. The CDR3 runs to 16 residues. Trimming took 5 bases from V and 2 from J; bases not matched to a gene: 8. The germline V gene has CDR1 LNHDA and CDR2 SQIVND (reference sequence). For the CDR3, the DNA is TGTGCCAGTAGTTCCCCCGGGACAGGAGCCTACAATGAGCAGTTCTTC. This encodes CASSSPGTGAYNEQFF.